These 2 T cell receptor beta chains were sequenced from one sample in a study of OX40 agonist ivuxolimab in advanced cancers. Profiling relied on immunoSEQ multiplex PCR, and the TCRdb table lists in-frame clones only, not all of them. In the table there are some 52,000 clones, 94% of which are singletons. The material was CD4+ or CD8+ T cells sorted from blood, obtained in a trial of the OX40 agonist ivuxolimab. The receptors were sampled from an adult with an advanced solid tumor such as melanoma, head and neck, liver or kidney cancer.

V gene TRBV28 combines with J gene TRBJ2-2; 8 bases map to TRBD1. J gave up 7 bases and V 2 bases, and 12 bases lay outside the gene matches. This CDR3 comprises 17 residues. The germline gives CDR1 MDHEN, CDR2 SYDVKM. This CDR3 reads CASSLGGQGGGRGELFF. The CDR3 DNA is TGTGCCAGCAGTTTAGGAGGACAGGGCGGTGGGCGCGGGGAGCTGTTTTTT. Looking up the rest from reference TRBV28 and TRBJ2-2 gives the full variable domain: DVKVTQSSRYLVKRTGEKVFLECVQDMDHENMFWYRQDPGLGLRLIYFSYDVKMKEKGDIPEGYSVSREKKERFSLILESASTNQTSMYLCASSLGGQGGGRGELFFGEGSRLTVL.

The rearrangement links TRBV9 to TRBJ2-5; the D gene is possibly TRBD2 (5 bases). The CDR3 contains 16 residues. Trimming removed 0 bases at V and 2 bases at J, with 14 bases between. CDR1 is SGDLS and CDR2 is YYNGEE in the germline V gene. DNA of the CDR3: TGTGCCAGCAGCGTAGGTACCGGGATACAACAAGAGACCCAGTACTTC. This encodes CASSVGTGIQQETQYF.